These 24 T cell receptor beta chains were sequenced from one sample in a study of graft-versus-host responses after intestinal transplantation (dated by TCRdb to the early 2020s). Explained via the paper, the time point label denotes: cells obtained before transplantation from donor or recipient. The library was obtained by the immunoSEQ multiplex PCR assay. TCRdb retrieved this table from immuneACCESS and kept in-frame rearrangements only. Not all clones are present; in checked studies, unresolved V genes account for under half, and no reason is known for the remainder. The sample includes about 90,000 clones, with more than 85% observed a single time. The ten largest clones add up to approximately 0.32% of the sample. For these TCRs, the target antigens are not known. The sequencing used unstimulated CD4+ T cells sorted from spleen or lymph node cells, collected before transplant. The receptors originated from a human donor who was the organ donor for an intestinal transplant.

This clone was found a few times. The chain uses TRBV6-1 and TRBJ2-7; 8 nucleotides match TRBD1. This CDR3 spans 14 amino acids. Germline CDR1 is MNHNS and CDR2 is SASEGT. V lost 3 bases, J lost 2 bases, and 3 bases stayed unmatched. The CDR3 bases are TGTGCCAGCAGTGACAGGGGGCTAGCCTACGAGCAGTACTTC. Translation gives CASSDRGLAYEQYF.

The chain uses TRBV10-3 and TRBJ2-3; 12 bases are a match to TRBD2. The CDR3 totals 16 residues. The V and J ends lost 5 bases and 0 bases, in that order; junction bases with no gene match: 3. CDR1 and CDR2 (germline): ENHRY, SYGVKD. The CDR3 region is CAISWTSGVSTDTQYF. CDR3 in DNA: TGTGCCATCAGTTGGACTAGCGGGGTTAGCACAGATACGCAGTATTTT.

This chain's CDR3 is CASSLVGRGNTEAFF. In DNA form, the CDR3 reads TGTGCCAGCAGCTTGGTGGGGAGGGGGAACACTGAAGCTTTCTTT. This chain connects TRBV5-4 to TRBJ1-1; the D gene is possibly TRBD1 (5 bases). V was pared by 0 bases and J by 1 base, with 10 bases between. CDR1 is SGHNT and CDR2 is YYREEE in the germline V gene (reference sequence). The CDR3 sequence is 15 residues long.

The V gene is TRBV7-9, the J gene TRBJ2-1; TRBD2 matches 12 bases. The length of the CDR3 is 19 residues. CDR1 is SEHNR and CDR2 is FQNEAQ in the germline V gene (reference sequence). The junction had 9 bases not matched to a gene; V was cut back by 3 bases and J by 0 bases. Written as DNA, the CDR3 is TGTGCCAGCAGCTTGACTAGCGGGGGTCTCCAAAGCTCCTACAATGAGCAGTTCTTC. It codes for CASSLTSGGLQSSYNEQFF.

This rearrangement joins TRBV5-1 to TRBJ2-7; D might be TRBD2 (6 bases). Trimming removed 7 bases from V and 6 bases from J, with 14 bases in between. Germline assignment: CDR1 SGHRS and CDR2 YFSETQ. This CDR3 has 12 residues. The DNA for the CDR3 is TGCGCCAGCGCCACCGGGACTTCCGAGCAGTACTTC. This translates into CASATGTSEQYF.

The chain joins TRBV27 to TRBJ1-6, with D hard to call. The V gene lost 2 bases and the J gene lost 7 bases, with 12 bases spanning the gap. The CDR3 length is 15 residues. The V gene's germline CDR1 is MNHEY and CDR2 SMNVEV (reference sequence). The CDR3 DNA follows: TGTGCCAGCAGTTTACAACCCGGCGGAAATTCACCCCTCCACTTT. It is translated as CASSLQPGGNSPLHF.

The chain recombines TRBV2 with TRBJ2-1; 12 bases match TRBD2. Germline CDR1 is SNHLY and CDR2 is FYNNEI. With 6 bases clipped from V and 8 bases from J, the junction kept 8 bases outside the gene matches. The CDR3 has 15 amino acids. The CDR3 DNA is TGTGCCAGCAGGGGGCTAGCGGGAGGGCCGTATGAGCAGTTCTTC. Protein sequence: CASRGLAGGPYEQFF.

The DNA of the CDR3 is TGTGCCAGCAGTGAAGGGTCCGGAGTGAACACTGAAGCTTTCTTT. Its protein is CASSEGSGVNTEAFF. V and J are TRBV2 and TRBJ1-1; D not resolved. CDR1 SNHLY and CDR2 FYNNEI come from the germline V gene. V shed 1 base and J shed 0 bases, with 9 bases lying between them. The CDR3 runs to 15 residues.

V is TRBV28 and J is TRBJ2-5; 8 nucleotides align to TRBD1. The trim removed 4 bases at V and 5 bases at J, leaving 9 bases unmatched. The CDR3 covers 15 residues. The germline V gene encodes CDR1 MDHEN and CDR2 SYDVKM. The CDR3: CASSYPGQGDETQYF. CDR3 DNA: TGTGCCAGCAGTTATCCCGGACAGGGCGACGAGACCCAGTACTTC.

This sequence joins TRBV2 and TRBJ1-5, with 9 bases aligning to TRBD1. The CDR3 sequence is 16 residues long. V lost 4 bases, J lost 0 bases, and 4 bases stayed unmatched. Germline CDR1 is SNHLY and CDR2 is FYNNEI. Here the CDR3 reads CASSAGDRVSNQPQHF. CDR3 coding DNA: TGTGCCAGCAGTGCCGGGGACAGGGTTAGCAATCAGCCCCAGCATTTT. Full variable domain (remainder filled in from reference TRBV2 and TRBJ1-5): EPEVTQTPSHQVTQMGQEVILRCVPISNHLYFYWYRQILGQKVEFLVSFYNNEISEKSEIFDDQFSVERPDGSNFTLKIRSTKLEDSAMYFCASSAGDRVSNQPQHFGDGTRLSIL.

This chain joins TRBV18 and TRBJ2-2; D ambiguous. The V gene's germline CDR1 is KGHSH and CDR2 LQKENI. V was trimmed by 2 bases and J by 3 bases, leaving 10 bases between them. This CDR3 has 15 residues. CDR3 sequence: CASSPANGDTGELFF. The CDR3 DNA follows: TGTGCCAGCTCACCAGCAAACGGTGACACCGGGGAGCTGTTTTTT. Full variable domain (missing parts from reference TRBV18 and TRBJ2-2): NAGVMQNPRHLVRRRGQEARLRCSPMKGHSHVYWYRQLPEEGLKFMVYLQKENIIDESGMPKERFSAEFPKEGPSILRIQQVVRGDSAAYFCASSPANGDTGELFFGEGSRLTVL.

This clone occurred once. This chain uses TRBV5-1 with TRBJ2-5; D gene uncertain. Trimming removed 4 bases at V and 4 bases at J, with 20 bases between. Germline CDR1 SGHRS, CDR2 YFSETQ. CDR3 size: 16 residues. CDR3 sequence (DNA): TGCGCCAGCAGCCTGGGGTCGAGTGCATATTCAGAGACCCAGTACTTC. It codes for CASSLGSSAYSETQYF.

The CDR3 coding sequence is TGTGCCACCAGCATGGGCTTGGTGGCCAAGGGGGAGACCCAGTACTTC. Protein product: CATSMGLVAKGETQYF. The genes are TRBV15 and TRBJ2-5, with a tentative D call TRBD1 (5 bases). The CDR3 sequence is 16 residues long. In germline, CDR1 is LNHNV, CDR2 YYDKDF (reference sequence). Trimming left V 4 bases short and J 5 bases short, with 20 bases between.

The rearrangement joins TRBV14 to TRBJ2-1, with 11 bases lining up with TRBD2. This CDR3 contains 17 residues. Trimming cost V 4 bases and J 6 bases; bases outside gene matches: 11. CDR1 and CDR2 (germline): SGHDN, FVKESK. The chain's CDR3 is CASSPTSGRGISNEQFF. CDR3 DNA sequence: TGTGCCAGCAGCCCTACTAGCGGGAGAGGTATAAGCAATGAGCAGTTCTTC.

This clone was seen once. This sequence joins TRBV6-6 and TRBJ2-1, with 12 bases matching TRBD2. The CDR3 spans 16 residues. Trimming took 5 bases from V and 6 from J; bases not matched to a gene: 8. Per germline, CDR1 MNHNY and CDR2 SVGAGI (reference sequence). In nucleotides, the CDR3 is TGTGCCAGCAGTCGCTACCTGACTAGCGGGAGCAATGAGCAGTTCTTC. It is translated as CASSRYLTSGSNEQFF.

This clone was found once. This chain connects TRBV5-6 to TRBJ1-1; 8 nucleotides agree with TRBD1. Trimming took 0 bases from V and 8 from J; bases not matched to a gene: 6. The CDR3 consists of 14 residues. In germline, CDR1 is SGHDT, CDR2 YYEEEE. CDR3 in amino acids: CASSLVQGAREAFF. CDR3 coding DNA: TGTGCCAGCAGCTTGGTCCAGGGGGCGCGGGAAGCTTTCTTT. Drawing the rest from reference TRBV5-6 and TRBJ1-1, the complete variable domain is DAGVTQSPTHLIKTRGQQVTLRCSPKSGHDTVSWYQQALGQGPQFIFQYYEEEERQRGNFPDRFSGHQFPNYSSELNVNALLLGDSALYLCASSLVQGAREAFFGQGTRLTVV.

This clone was observed a single time. The chain employs TRBV27 and TRBJ2-5, with D hard to call. The germline V gene has CDR1 MNHEY and CDR2 SMNVEV (reference sequence). The CDR3 extends over 11 amino acids. Trimming took off 4 bases at V and 2 bases at J, with 2 bases between the two ends. CDR3 sequence: CASSSQETQYF. CDR3 sequence (DNA): TGTGCCAGCAGTTCTCAAGAGACCCAGTACTTC.

V and J are TRBV5-6 and TRBJ2-5; D possibly corresponds to TRBD2 (6 bases). Germline values: CDR1 SGHDT, CDR2 YYEEEE. Trimming removed 1 base from V and 5 bases from J, with 21 bases in between. CDR3 length: 17 residues. As DNA, the CDR3 is TGTGCCAGCAGCTTGCCGTCTACTAGCATCGTATTGGAGACCCAGTACTTC. Amino acid sequence: CASSLPSTSIVLETQYF.

The chain joins TRBV1 to TRBJ1-5; the table names TRBD1, a call not compared with the DNA. TRBV1 counts as a pseudogene. This CDR3 has 16 residues. CDR3 DNA: TGCACCAGTATTACGGACAGATATTATAGCAATCAGCCCCAGCATTTT. It encodes CTSITDRYYSNQPQHF.

The chain carries TRBV5-4 and TRBJ1-2; D not certain. V dropped 4 bases and J dropped 2 bases, with 9 bases sitting between them. In germline, CDR1 is SGHNT, CDR2 YYREEE (reference sequence). This CDR3 region has 13 residues. DNA of the CDR3: TGTGCCAGCAGCCCTGACAAGAACTATGGCTACACCTTC. This codes for CASSPDKNYGYTF.

This rearrangement joins TRBV19 to TRBJ2-1; no reliable D call. Trimming took 5 bases from V and 3 from J, leaving 11 bases between them. The germline CDR1 and CDR2 sequences are LNHDA and SQIVND (reference sequence). This CDR3 has 14 residues. The CDR3 DNA is TGTGCCAGTAGTTTTAAAGAACACTACAATGAGCAGTTCTTC. Protein product: CASSFKEHYNEQFF. Looking up the rest from reference TRBV19 and TRBJ2-1 gives the full variable domain: DGGITQSPKYLFRKEGQNVTLSCEQNLNHDAMYWYRQDPGQGLRLIYYSQIVNDFQKGDIAEGYSVSREKKESFPLTVTSAQKNPTAFYLCASSFKEHYNEQFFGPGTRLTVL.

The chain couples TRBV30 to TRBJ1-3; a weak D match, TRBD1 (5 bases). Germline CDR1 reads GTSNPN; CDR2 reads SVGIG (reference sequence). The V end was cut by 7 bases, the J end by 4 bases, with 17 bases between. The CDR3 is made up of 14 amino acids. The CDR3 bases are TGTGCCTCTTCATCCAGGGTGAGCGGAAACACCATATATTTT. Amino acid sequence: CASSSRVSGNTIYF.

J is TRBJ2-7 and V is TRBV21-1; TRBD2 is the table's D call, not checked against the DNA. TRBV21-1 is a documented pseudogene. The CDR3 has 15 amino acids. The CDR3 region is CASSTPPRGASEQYF. CDR3 nucleotides: TGTGCCAGCAGCACCCCTCCGCGGGGGGCTTCCGAGCAGTACTTC.

This sequence joins TRBV6-4 and TRBJ2-3, with TRBD2 matching 11 bases. The CDR3 is 16 residues long. Germline values: CDR1 MRHNA, CDR2 SNTAGT. Losses at the gene ends were 6 bases for V and 6 bases for J; bases not matched to a gene: 11. CDR3 sequence: CASSLAGTSGSDTQYF. The CDR3 DNA sequence: TGTGCCAGCAGCCTCGCCGGGACTAGCGGATCCGATACGCAGTATTTT.